This T cell receptor beta chain was documented in a study of response to subunit inactivated influenza vaccine. The study's findings and limits: Researchers suggested that each seasonal influenza vaccination recruits few new T cells.

V lost 2 bases and J lost 2, with 12 bases in between. The germline V gene encodes CDR1 MNHEY and CDR2 SVGAGI. CDR3 length: 15 amino acids. TCRdb used MiXCR to reprocess the RT-PCR reads, holding one entry per CDR3 protein. The table includes about 700,000 distinct CDR3 sequences, 15% to 19% detected once. The sample holds a few counts of this clonotype. The antigen remains undetermined. Here the sequenced sample was PBMCs from blood, taken roughly 12 days after vaccination. This chain joins TRBV6-5 and TRBJ1-1, with D perhaps matching TRBD1 (5 bases). The clonotype was recovered from a man in his fifties or sixties who received an inactivated influenza vaccine. The CDR3 DNA is TGTGCCAGCAGTTACGGGAGTGGGGGTAACACTGAAGCTTTCTTT. As protein: CASSYGSGGNTEAFF.